This TCR beta chain emerged from a study of identical twins. TCRdb fed the 5' RACE reads into MiXCR, producing one record per CDR3 protein. In the table there are about 790,000 distinct CDR3 sequences, around a sixth of which are singletons. This clonotype was found a few times. The data were also submitted as part of a second study, on T cells expressing NK-cell markers. From that second work: A handful of donors likewise had their CD3+CD56-NKG2C+ fraction led by these clonotypes.

Specimen: PBMCs. The source of this sequence is a young woman in good health.

CDR3 sequence reads: CASSPGGSGYGYTF. Written as DNA, the CDR3 is TGTGCCAGCAGTCCAGGGGGGTCCGGCTATGGCTACACCTTC. The chain recombines TRBV28 with TRBJ1-2; 7 positions agree with TRBD1. The CDR3 runs 14 residues. Germline CDR1 and CDR2: MDHEN and SYDVKM. V lost 5 bases, J lost 4 bases, and 7 bases stayed unmatched.